The sequence of this T cell receptor beta chain was determined in a study of blood T cell repertoires in COVID-19. The CDR3 is 14 residues long. Germline CDR1 and CDR2: SNHLY and FYNNEI. Trimming took off 4 bases at V and 3 bases at J, with 13 bases between the two ends. The table came from immunoSEQ multiplex PCR; TCRdb's copy has only in-frame clones and leaves some out. The sample includes some 300,000 clones, 85% to 90% of them seen just once. The sample consisted of peripheral blood. The sequence was obtained from a woman between 50 and 59 years old with COVID-19, enrolled during active disease. The chain combines TRBV2 with TRBJ2-7; D is perhaps TRBD1 (6 bases). This chain's CDR3 is CASSGQVVGYEQYF. The DNA of the CDR3 is TGTGCCAGCAGTGGACAGGTAGTAGGCTACGAGCAGTACTTC. Complete variable domain (other parts from reference TRBV2 and TRBJ2-7): EPEVTQTPSHQVTQMGQEVILRCVPISNHLYFYWYRQILGQKVEFLVSFYNNEISEKSEIFDDQFSVERPDGSNFTLKIRSTKLEDSAMYFCASSGQVVGYEQYFGPGTRLTVT.